Described below is a single T cell receptor beta chain sequence and its context. The target of this receptor is not known. No clone much larger than this one lies a single base away; base qualities are absent. CD8 naive samples were obtained by positive selection for CCR7 among CD45RO-negative cells, yielding a CD45RA+CCR7+ population from which TemRA cells were excluded. The donors were healthy, HIV-negative adults who had no recently reported acute infections or vaccinations. Only Caucasian adults living in Nashville, Tennessee, USA were represented among the donors. Blood was collected by leukapheresis, and PBMCs were isolated by Ficoll-Histopaque density gradient centrifugation and then cryopreserved in liquid nitrogen vapor phase. Analytical flow cytometry was used to check the purity and quantity of every magnetically sorted T cell population. From each sorted fraction, genomic DNA was isolated and quantified by UV absorbance on a Nanodrop 2000c.

Using the deep immunoSEQ assay, multiplex PCR amplified TCR CDR3 regions from genomic DNA. Extracted genomic DNA from each cell subset was distributed evenly across all wells of several immunoSEQ 96-well plates, and each plate was treated as a replicate. Each replicate PCR for sorted subsets received about 220 ng genomic DNA, equal to roughly 30,000 T cell genomes. The purified libraries were quantified using a Qubit 3.0 fluorometer, sized with a Bioanalyzer 2100, and then quantified again using the KAPA Library Quantification kit. Every immunoSEQ 96-well plate was sequenced on a separate single-read 150-cycle Illumina NextSeq 550 flow cell. The paper's processing steps were these. Because the immunoSEQ output included only junctional sequences and no quality scores, the filtering could not be the same as the filtering used for full-length reads. To assign V/J genes and CDR3, sequences were annotated using PyIR, a Python wrapper for IgBLAST v1.9, with IMGT germline references. Reads were removed for weak V/J assignments (E-value above 1e-6), missing CDR3, stop codons, out-of-frame junctions, or ambiguous translated residues. V3J clonotypes were defined as sequences sharing an identical inferred V gene, J gene, and CDR3 amino acid sequence. Percentage overlap between repertoires was calculated by dividing the number of shared unique clonotypes by the size of the smaller repertoire. Richness of each repertoire was evaluated using RTK rarefaction, the Chao1 estimator, and Recon v2.1 estimates of unobserved clonotypes. Generation probabilities for all TCRbeta clonotypes obtained by the gDNA method from a few donors were computed using OLGA. TCRdb limited this immuneACCESS table to in-frame rearrangements with V and J called. A share of clones is missing; checked studies link under half to unresolved V genes, and the rest is unexplained. The V and J calls and clone size come from that table; D and trimming were worked out from the DNA. This sample lists 550,000 to 600,000 clones; about 98% were detected once. The biggest ten clones account for 0.3% of the sample.

The data derive from a study of shared clonotypes between healthy human individuals (dated by TCRdb to 2020 to 2021). Background for the entire study: A few men and two women, aged 18 to 49 years, made up the cohort. For each donor, three plates each were used for CD4 naive and CD4 memory, two plates were used for CD8 naive, and one plate was used for CD8 memory. To estimate repertoire size and how much clonotype sharing occurs between individuals, the study deeply sequenced the blood TCR repertoires of about five healthy adults. Leukapheresis yielded between about 0.9 and 8.9 billion PBMCs per donor. To increase sequencing depth and limit assay-specific biases, TCR repertoire library preparation and sequencing were carried out by different laboratories using diverse techniques. Overall study results and their limits: The genetic and exposure-history diversity represented was limited by the small number of donors. Based on pairwise subsampling, the degree of clonotype sharing among donors was expected to be affected by sequencing depth. Even with the large sequencing depth, rarefaction of the sorted-subset datasets indicated that sequencing was incomplete. Sampling was restricted to blood, and TCR repertoires in tissues likely differ from the TCR repertoires found in blood. Compared with non-shared clonotypes, clonotypes shared by all four sorted-subset donors had higher generation probabilities. Across a handful of donors, around 5% of naive CD4, approximately 3.6% of naive CD8, roughly 2.2% of memory CD4, and 0.4% to 0.45% of memory CD8 clonotypes were shared. Naive subsets generally had larger estimated clonotype richness than memory subsets.

CDR1 and CDR2, per the germline V gene (reference sequence), are LNHNV and YYDKDF. The CDR3 runs 15 residues from the cysteine to the phenylalanine. The kept DNA is CDR3 alone, 45 bases in frame from the first base. V is cut back by 0 bases and J by 2 bases, with 4 bases in the junction unmatched. This sequence uses TRBV15 and TRBJ2-7, with 7 bases matching TRBD1. The sequenced sample was naive CD8+ T cells sorted from blood. Explained via the paper, the cell subset or site label denotes: CD45RA+CCR7+. This receptor was identified in a man aged 25-45 years in good health. The CDR3 sequence is CATSREGQGAYEQYF. The nucleotide sequence reads TGTGCCACCAGCAGAGAAGGGCAGGGGGCCTACGAGCAGTACTTC.